This entry lists 18 T cell receptor beta chains sequenced from one sample in a study of T-cell memory formation after mild COVID-19. TCRdb re-called the 5' RACE reads with MiXCR, one entry per CDR3 protein. The table has 250,000 to 350,000 distinct CDR3 sequences, 13% to 15% seen once; the top ten hold roughly a fifth. The sequencing input was PBMCs or a T cell subset sorted from them (not recorded which). These receptors were taken from a man aged 18 to 29 who had mild COVID-19 (a few samples of this study predate the infection). Cell type and time point are not known.

J is TRBJ1-2 and V is TRBV28; 10 bases line up with TRBD1. In germline, CDR1 is MDHEN, CDR2 SYDVKM. Trimming at V came to 2 bases and at J to 7 bases, leaving 7 bases not matched to a gene. The CDR3 consists of 15 residues. The CDR3: CASSLADRGRSGYTF. The CDR3 DNA reads TGTGCCAGCAGTTTAGCGGACAGGGGGAGGAGTGGCTACACCTTC.

This clonotype has just a few counts. The chain combines TRBV7-8 with TRBJ2-7; 11 positions agree with TRBD2. This CDR3 contains 14 residues. The ends lost 3 bases at V and 2 bases at J; junction bases unmatched: 0. In germline, CDR1 is SGHVS, CDR2 FQNEAQ. The CDR3 sequence: CASSFSGGAYEQYF. In DNA, the CDR3 is TGTGCCAGCAGCTTTAGCGGGGGGGCCTACGAGCAGTACTTC.

This chain uses TRBV18 with TRBJ1-4, with D uncertain. CDR1 is KGHSH and CDR2 is LQKENI in the germline V gene. V was shortened by 3 bases and J by 6 bases, with 17 bases between the two germline ends. The CDR3 runs 16 residues. CDR3 sequence reads: CASSPGEALRDEKLFF. CDR3 in DNA: TGTGCCAGCTCACCTGGTGAAGCCCTCCGGGATGAAAAACTGTTTTTT.

This chain connects TRBV12-3 or TRBV12-4 to TRBJ2-7; maybe TRBD2 (5 bases). V lost 3 bases, J lost 4 bases, and 10 bases lay in between. The CDR3 consists of 13 residues. The CDR3 DNA follows: TGTGCCAGCAGTTTCGGGGTCCGGTACGAGCAGTACTTC. It encodes CASSFGVRYEQYF.

This clonotype was seen more than once but under ten times. The chain uses TRBV5-7 and TRBJ2-7; either TRBD1 or TRBD2 may supply D (6 bases each). TRBV5-7 is known as an ORF, though its function is uncertain. Trimming stripped 1 base from V and 3 bases from J, with 11 bases between. The CDR3 runs 14 residues. The CDR3 DNA sequence: TGTGCCAGCAGCTTGAGGGGGGTTGACTACGAGCAGTACGTC. It is translated as CASSLRGVDYEQYV.

The chain joins TRBV6-2 or TRBV6-3 to TRBJ2-1; 11 bases are a match to TRBD2. Trimming cost V 0 bases and J 8 bases; bases outside gene matches: 6. Germline lookup yields CDR1 MNHEY and CDR2 SVGEGT. The CDR3 has 16 amino acids. CDR3 DNA: TGTGCCAGCAGTTACTCGAAGGTTAGCGGGGGGGATGAGCAGTTCTTC. Amino acid sequence: CASSYSKVSGGDEQFF.

This clonotype occurred many times. CDR3 nucleotides: TGTGCCAGCAGTTGGGGGGCCGGGGAGACCCAGTACTTC. As protein: CASSWGAGETQYF. V and J are TRBV9 and TRBJ2-5; D tentatively fits TRBD1 or TRBD2 (6 bases each). Trimming removed 5 bases at V and 5 bases at J, with 13 bases between. The CDR3 spans 13 residues. CDR1 and CDR2 from the germline V gene are SGDLS and YYNGEE. Supplemented by reference TRBV9 and TRBJ2-5, the full variable domain reads DSGVTQTPKHLITATGQRVTLRCSPRSGDLSVYWYQQSLDQGLQFLIQYYNGEERAKGNILERFSAQQFPDLHSELNLSSLELGDSALYFCASSWGAGETQYFGPGTRLLVL.

J is TRBJ2-3 and V is TRBV5-1, with 9 positions matching TRBD1. This CDR3 comprises 17 residues. Unmatched junction bases numbered 10, after V lost 0 bases and J lost 5 bases. The germline V gene has CDR1 SGHRS and CDR2 YFSETQ. CDR3 amino acids: CASSLEPSGTGIDTQYF. CDR3 nucleotide sequence: TGCGCCAGCAGCTTGGAACCCTCCGGGACAGGGATAGATACGCAGTATTTT. The variable domain in full, with the rest retrieved from reference TRBV5-1 and TRBJ2-3, is KAGVTQTPRYLIKTRGQQVTLSCSPISGHRSVSWYQQTPGQGLQFLFEYFSETQRNKGNFPGRFSGRQFSNSRSEMNVSTLELGDSALYLCASSLEPSGTGIDTQYFGPGTRLTVL.

This clonotype was recorded only once. The J gene is TRBJ1-2, the V gene TRBV27; 9 positions agree with TRBD1. The germline V gene encodes CDR1 MNHEY and CDR2 SMNVEV (reference sequence). With V trimmed by 5 bases and J by 7 bases, 5 bases remained unmatched. The CDR3 totals 13 residues. CDR3 in DNA: TGTGCCAGCAGTGAGCGACAGGGGGGTGGCTACACCTTC. Translated: CASSERQGGGYTF.

The table lists this clonotype with a few counts. The chain joins TRBV7-2 to TRBJ2-2; no definite D call. The CDR3 consists of 14 residues. V was shortened by 7 bases and J by 4 bases, with 13 bases between the two germline ends. Germline loops: CDR1 SGHTA, CDR2 FQGNSA. In DNA form, the CDR3 reads TGTGCCAGCACCGCGGCCGCAACCACCGGGGAGCTGTTTTTT. Its translation is CASTAAATTGELFF.

This clonotype has at least ten counts. The CDR3 loop is CASSYGENTEAFF. DNA of the CDR3: TGTGCCAGCAGTTATGGTGAGAACACTGAAGCTTTCTTT. The rearrangement links TRBV6-5 to TRBJ1-1; no clear D gene. The germline gives CDR1 MNHEY, CDR2 SVGAGI. The CDR3 is 13 residues long. V dropped 3 bases and J dropped 1 base, with 6 bases sitting between them.

This clonotype was detected a few times. The chain joins TRBV6-1 to TRBJ2-2; the D gene is possibly TRBD1 (5 bases). The CDR3 length is 13 residues. Trimming removed 10 bases from V and 1 base from J, with 10 bases in between. Germline V CDR1 and CDR2: MNHNS, SASEGT. CDR3 protein: CANQGLNTGELFF. The CDR3 DNA reads TGTGCCAACCAGGGTTTGAACACCGGGGAGCTGTTTTTT.

The chain employs TRBV11-2 and TRBJ1-3; 8 nucleotides agree with TRBD1. The junction had 5 bases not matched to a gene; V was cut back by 5 bases and J by 5 bases. The CDR3 spans 14 residues. Germline assignment: CDR1 SGHAT and CDR2 FQNNGV. Here the CDR3 reads CASSLWTGRNTIYF. The DNA for the CDR3 is TGTGCCAGCAGCCTCTGGACAGGGCGAAACACCATATATTTT.

This clonotype was counted at least ten times. This sequence joins TRBV6-4 and TRBJ2-1; 12 bases map to TRBD2. The CDR3 is 15 residues long. V was pared by 6 bases and J by 3 bases, with 3 bases of the junction left unmatched. Germline values: CDR1 MRHNA, CDR2 SNTAGT. CDR3 protein: CASSPTSGGYNEQFF. In DNA form, the CDR3 reads TGTGCCAGCAGCCCGACTAGCGGGGGCTACAATGAGCAGTTCTTC.

This clonotype was detected only a few times. A junction boundary mismatches the germline segment, possibly from a read error. CDR3 in DNA: TGTGCTAGCAGCTTAGCGGGGGGGCAAAAGACCCAGTACTTC. It specifies CASSLAGGQKTQYF. The chain joins TRBV7-7 to TRBJ2-5; TRBD2 matches at 11 bases. CDR3 length: 14 amino acids. CDR1 is SSHAT and CDR2 is FNYEAQ in the germline V gene (reference sequence).

This clonotype was seen at least ten times. The chain employs TRBV12-3 or TRBV12-4 and TRBJ2-7; 7 bases match TRBD1. The CDR3 has 11 residues. Trimming took 10 bases from V and 3 from J; bases not matched to a gene: 3. This chain's CDR3 is CATSGGYEQYF. In DNA form, the CDR3 reads TGTGCCACCTCAGGGGGCTACGAGCAGTACTTC.

The chain links TRBV7-9 to TRBJ2-7; 10 positions agree with TRBD1. Per germline, CDR1 SEHNR and CDR2 FQNEAQ (reference sequence). The CDR3 spans 16 residues. The CDR3 nucleotides are TGTGACAGCAGCCAGTCCGGGACAGGGGACTCCCGGGGGCAGTACGTC. This translates into CDSSQSGTGDSRGQYV.

The chain combines TRBV7-9 with TRBJ1-2, with no clear D. V lost 6 bases, J lost 8 bases, and 13 bases lay in between. In germline, CDR1 is SEHNR, CDR2 FQNEAQ (reference sequence). CDR3 length equals 12 residues. The CDR3 DNA reads TGTGCCAGCAGTGATAGCCCATGGGGCTACACCTTC. Translating it yields CASSDSPWGYTF.